This T cell receptor (beta chain) was captured in a study of shared clonotypes between healthy human individuals. Background on the study: The composition of the donors was two women and a few men aged 18 to 49.

CD8 cells regarded as naive lacked CD45RO, were positively chosen for CCR7, and omitted terminally differentiated effector memory CD45RA+ cells. CDR1 is LNHNV and CDR2 is YYDKDF in the germline V gene (reference sequence). The CDR3 has 13 residues. V lost 0 bases, J lost 3 bases, and 2 bases lay in between. Data came from immunoSEQ multiplex PCR; TCRdb stores just in-frame clones and leaves some out. The data hold 1.5 million to 2.5 million clones, with about 95% observed a single time. The sequencing sample was made of naive CD8+ T cells sorted from blood. V gene TRBV15 combines with J gene TRBJ2-2; D is unresolved. The TCR comes from a man aged 18 to 35 in good health. The CDR3 sequence: CATSREDTGELFF. Written as DNA, the CDR3 is TGTGCCACCAGCAGAGAAGACACCGGGGAGCTGTTTTTT.